This T cell receptor beta chain is from a study of T cell responses to AZD1222 COVID-19 vaccine. The study, taken as a whole, reports: Mapped onto spike, vaccine-associated CD4 TCRs spanned it and were dominant at 160-218 and 743-854.

Comments on this clone: Its antigen is unknown.

Only in-frame clones appear in the TCRdb table, and some are missing; sequencing was by immunoSEQ multiplex PCR. The table includes roughly 29,000 clones, 85% to 95% detected once. Here the sequenced sample was peripheral blood, taken on day 0 of AZD1222 vaccination. This sequence was found in an adult in good health.

The CDR3 DNA is TGTGCCATCAGTGTCACAGGGGGGGATACGCAGTATTTT. It translates to CAISVTGGDTQYF. V and J are TRBV10-3 and TRBJ2-3; the match to TRBD1 covers 8 bases. The V gene end was trimmed by 4 bases and the J gene end by 6 bases; junction bases not matched to a gene: 3. The CDR3 length is 13 residues. Germline V gene lookup returns CDR1 ENHRY and CDR2 SYGVKD.